Listed below are T cell receptor beta chains from one sample, sequenced in a study of T-cell memory formation after mild COVID-19. TCRdb called the 5' RACE reads again in MiXCR, with one record for every CDR3 protein. Counted here are about 620,000 distinct CDR3 sequences, about a sixth occurring once; the ten biggest clones make up 12%. Sequencing input: PBMCs or a T cell subset sorted from them (not recorded which). The receptors come from an adult woman who had mild COVID-19 (a few samples of this study predate the infection). Cell type and time point are not known. Both conserved end residues are part of each CDR3. Fields, in order: J gene, D gene, clone size, V gene, CDR3 DNA, CDR3 protein. The D gene is left open where the match is weak. Expanded clones get a size class; other rows say once, few or many, or leave the size out.

TRBJ2-1 | TRBD1 | . | TRBV11-3 | TGTGCCAGCAGCTTAGGCTCAGGGGGCCTTAATGAGCAGTTCTTC | CASSLGSGGLNEQFF
TRBJ2-1 | TRBD1 | few | TRBV6-6 | TGTGCCAGCAGTGGGACAGTCAACAATGAGCAGTTCTTC | CASSGTVNNEQFF
TRBJ2-5 | . | many | TRBV12-3/TRBV12-4 | TGTGCCAGCAGTTCCCGGGAACTCGCTGGGGCCCAGTACTTC | CASSSRELAGAQYF
TRBJ2-7 | . | . | TRBV7-2 | TGTGCCAGCAGCTTCGCAGGGGAGGGTCGGCAGTACTTC | CASSFAGEGRQYF
TRBJ1-1 | . | few | TRBV6-5 | TGTGCCAGCAGCCGCGACGGGAACACTGAAGCTTTCTTT | CASSRDGNTEAFF
TRBJ2-2 | . | many | TRBV4-2 | TGTGCCAGCAGCCAAGACCCGTCGGGACTTAACACCGGGGAGCTGTTTTTT | CASSQDPSGLNTGELFF
TRBJ1-2 | . | . | TRBV29-1 | TGCAGCGTTCCCGGGAGGAACTATGGCTACACCTTC | CSVPGRNYGYTF
TRBJ1-5 | . | few | TRBV18 | TGTGCCAGCTCACCAGGGGCAGGTAATAGCAATCAGCCCCAGCATTTT | CASSPGAGNSNQPQHF
TRBJ2-3 | TRBD2 | many | TRBV5-1 | TGCGCCAGCAGGCCGTCAGCGGGGGGTGCCGGGGATACGCAGTATTTT | CASRPSAGGAGDTQYF
TRBJ2-3 | . | once | TRBV12-3/TRBV12-4 | TGTGCCAGCAGTTTAGCGCTCGGACAAACAAGCACAGATACGCAGTATTTT | CASSLALGQTSTDTQYF
TRBJ1-1 | TRBD1 | few | TRBV3-1 | TGTGCCAGCAGCCGCGGGGACAGGGGAACTGAAGCTTTCTTT | CASSRGDRGTEAFF
TRBJ1-2 | TRBD1 | . | TRBV7-8 | TGTGCCAGCAGCCGTACGATACCGGACAGGGGTTATTCCAATGGCTACACCTTC | CASSRTIPDRGYSNGYTF
TRBJ2-1 | TRBD2 | . | TRBV24-1 | TGTGCCACCAGTGGGTTCCAGCGGGAGGGCTACAATGAGCAGTTCTTC | CATSGFQREGYNEQFF
TRBJ2-7 | TRBD1 | . | TRBV6-2/TRBV6-3 | TGTGCCAGCAGTTACGTGGACAGGGCCTCCTTGAGCTCCTACGAGCAGTACTTC | CASSYVDRASLSSYEQYF
TRBJ2-1 | TRBD1 | many | TRBV5-1 | TGCGCCAGCAGCTCCGGGACAGGGGGCGGGAATGAGCAGTTCTTC | CASSSGTGGGNEQFF
TRBJ2-4 | TRBD2 | . | TRBV2 | TGTGCCAGCAGTGAAGCGCTGACTAGCGGGAGCCGAACCAAAAACATTCAGTACTTC | CASSEALTSGSRTKNIQYF
TRBJ2-1 | . | . | TRBV24-1 | TGTGCCACCAGTGATCCCACAGGGAACTCCTACAATGAGCAGTTCTTC | CATSDPTGNSYNEQFF
TRBJ2-7 | TRBD2 | . | TRBV29-1 | TGCAGCGTTGAAGCACTAGCGGGCGAATTCTACGAGCAGTACTTC | CSVEALAGEFYEQYF
TRBJ2-5 | . | . | TRBV6-2/TRBV6-3 | TGTGCCAGCACCGAAGGAGGGGTCCAAGAGACCCAGTACTTC | CASTEGGVQETQYF
TRBJ2-2 | . | . | TRBV3-1 | TGTGCCAGCCAAAAGGGGGTTACCACCGGGGAGCTGTTTTTT | CASQKGVTTGELFF
TRBJ2-5 | TRBD1 | . | TRBV5-1 | TGCGCCAGCAACACCCGGGACAGCCGACAAGAGACCCAGTACTTC | CASNTRDSRQETQYF
TRBJ1-5 | . | few | TRBV12-3/TRBV12-4 | TGTGCCAGCAGTTTCTTACGGGGCAATCAGCCCCAGCATTTT | CASSFLRGNQPQHF
TRBJ1-1 | . | . | TRBV29-1 | TGCAGCGTTACAGGCATGAACACTGAAGCTTTCTTT | CSVTGMNTEAFF
TRBJ2-5 | . | . | TRBV6-5 | TGTGCCAGCACCCTTAATGGGGAGACCCAGTACTTC | CASTLNGETQYF
TRBJ2-7 | TRBD2 | . | TRBV20-1 | TGCAGTGCTGGTAGGACTAGCGGGAGGGCGTACGAGCAGTACTTC | CSAGRTSGRAYEQYF
TRBJ2-1 | TRBD2 | . | TRBV2 | TGTGCCAGCAGTGAAGCTAGCGGGCACTACAATGAGCAGTTCTTC | CASSEASGHYNEQFF
TRBJ1-1 | TRBD1 | . | TRBV7-2 | TGTGCCAGCAGTTTGGGGACAGACAGGATAACTGAAGCTTTCTTT | CASSLGTDRITEAFF
TRBJ2-3 | . | . | TRBV7-9 | TGTGCCAGCAGCCCACACCGCACAGATACGCAGTATTTT | CASSPHRTDTQYF
TRBJ2-7 | . | . | TRBV30 | TGTGCCTGGACCCTTGGACAGACCTACGAGCAGTACTTC | CAWTLGQTYEQYF
TRBJ2-5 | TRBD2 | . | TRBV27 | TGTGCCAGCAGCAGTACTAGCGGTTGGGGAGAGACCCAGTACTTC | CASSSTSGWGETQYF
TRBJ2-7 | . | . | TRBV12-3/TRBV12-4 | TGTGCCAGCAGTTTTAGTGGTCGTTCCGCCCAGCAGTACTTC | CASSFSGRSAQQYF
TRBJ1-2 | . | . | TRBV20-1 | TGCAGTGCTAGAGGTGGGGCGGCCGCTCCTAACTATGGCTACACCTTC | CSARGGAAAPNYGYTF
TRBJ1-1 | . | few | TRBV7-9 | TGTGCCAGCAGCTTGGAGATAAAGGGGACTGAAGCTTTCTTT | CASSLEIKGTEAFF
TRBJ2-7 | . | many | TRBV5-1 | TGTGCCAGCAGTTTGGTAGGGACCTCCTACGAGCAGTACTTC | CASSLVGTSYEQYF
TRBJ1-1 | TRBD1 | . | TRBV29-1 | TGCAGCGTTTCCCCGACAGGGAGTACTGAAGCTTTCTTT | CSVSPTGSTEAFF
TRBJ1-1 | TRBD1 | few | TRBV6-5 | TGTGCCAGCAGTTACATTTCGGGACAGGGGGCCGCTGAAGCTTTCTTT | CASSYISGQGAAEAFF
TRBJ2-7 | . | . | TRBV19 | TGTGCCAGTAGTATCCTCGGGACGACCTACGAGCAGTACTTC | CASSILGTTYEQYF
TRBJ2-7 | . | many | TRBV7-2 | TGTGCCAGCAGCTTAGGGACATACTACGAGCAGTACTTC | CASSLGTYYEQYF